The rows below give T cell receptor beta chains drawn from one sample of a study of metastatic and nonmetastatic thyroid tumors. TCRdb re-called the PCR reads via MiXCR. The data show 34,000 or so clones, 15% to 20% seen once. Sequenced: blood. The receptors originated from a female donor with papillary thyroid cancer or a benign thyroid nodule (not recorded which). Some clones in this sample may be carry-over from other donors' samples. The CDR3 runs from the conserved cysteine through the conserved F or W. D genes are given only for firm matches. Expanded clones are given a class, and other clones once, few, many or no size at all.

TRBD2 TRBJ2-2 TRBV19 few TGTGCCAGTAGTTCAGGACTAGCGTACACCGGGGAGCTGTTTTTT CASSSGLAYTGELFF
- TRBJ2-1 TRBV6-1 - TGTGCCAGCAGCTCCGGGACTTTGAGGGCCAATGAGCAGTTCTTC CASSSGTLRANEQFF
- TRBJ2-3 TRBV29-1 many TGCAGCGTTGCTATTCCTAGCACAGATACGCAGTATTTT CSVAIPSTDTQYF
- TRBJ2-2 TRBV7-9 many TGTGCCAGCCGACCGGGACTCGCGAACACCGGGGAGCTGTTTTTT CASRPGLANTGELFF
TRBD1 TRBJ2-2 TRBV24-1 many TGTGCCACCAAGCCGGACAGGGACACCGGGGAGCTGTTTTTT CATKPDRDTGELFF
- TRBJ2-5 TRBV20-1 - TGCAGTGCTCCCCAGTGGGGGAAAGAGACCCAGTACTTC CSAPQWGKETQYF
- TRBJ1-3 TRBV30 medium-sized TGTGCCTGGAGCCCCCCCGCCGGGGGAAACACCATATATTTT CAWSPPAGGNTIYF
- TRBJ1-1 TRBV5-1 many TGCGCCAGCAGCTTGGCAGGGGCAGGCACTGAAGCTTTCTTT CASSLAGAGTEAFF
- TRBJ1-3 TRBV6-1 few TGTGCCAGCAGTGGAGATGGAAACACCATATATTTT CASSGDGNTIYF
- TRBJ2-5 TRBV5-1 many TGCGCCAGCAGCCCGGACCAGGGGACTCGAGAGACCCAGTACTTC CASSPDQGTRETQYF
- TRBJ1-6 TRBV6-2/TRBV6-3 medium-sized TGTGCCAGCAGTTACAATAGTGATAATTCACCCCTCCACTTT CASSYNSDNSPLHF
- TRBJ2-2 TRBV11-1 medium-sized TGTGCCAGCTTAGCGGGACAGGGGAACACCGGGGAGCTGTTTTTT CASLAGQGNTGELFF
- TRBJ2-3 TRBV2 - TGTGCCAGCAGTGGGGAGGGACAGTTGGCTGGTACGCAGTATTTT CASSGEGQLAGTQYF
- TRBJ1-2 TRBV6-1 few TGTGCCAGCGCTGAGGGAGGCTATGGCTACACCTTC CASAEGGYGYTF
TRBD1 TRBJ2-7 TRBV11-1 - TGTGCCAGCAGCTTATCCCCCGGGACAGGGGAATACGAGCAGTACTTC CASSLSPGTGEYEQYF
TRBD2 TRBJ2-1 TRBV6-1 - TGTGCCAACAGGCTAGCGGGAAGCTCCTACAATGAGCAGTTCTTC CANRLAGSSYNEQFF
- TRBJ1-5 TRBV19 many TGTGCCAGTAGGGGGGTCGGCAATCAGCCCCAGCATTTT CASRGVGNQPQHF
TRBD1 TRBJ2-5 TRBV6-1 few TGTGCCAGCAGTGGAACGAGGACAGGTCAAGAGACCCAGTACTTC CASSGTRTGQETQYF
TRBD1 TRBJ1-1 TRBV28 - TGTGCCAGCAGTGGGCGGACAGGGGTCGTCACTGAAGCTTTCTTT CASSGRTGVVTEAFF
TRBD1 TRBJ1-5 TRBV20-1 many TGCAGTGCGGGGGGACAGGGCTATTCCCAGCATTTT CSAGGQGYSQHF
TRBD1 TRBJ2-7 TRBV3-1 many TGTGCCAGCAGTTTTACAGGGGGCCGTCCCGAGCAGTACTTC CASSFTGGRPEQYF
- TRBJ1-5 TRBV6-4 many TGTGCCAGCAGTGACGGGCGGGGAACAAATCAGCCCCAGCATTTT CASSDGRGTNQPQHF
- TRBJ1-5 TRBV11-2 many TGTGCCAGCAGCTCCGGGACGGCCAGGGTAAATCAGCCCCAGCATTTT CASSSGTARVNQPQHF
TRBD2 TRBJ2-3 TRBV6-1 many TGTGCCAGCAGTGAATCTAGCGGAGGGAGCACAGATACGCAGTATTTT CASSESSGGSTDTQYF
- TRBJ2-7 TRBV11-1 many TGTGCCAGCAGCTTAGCTCGAGTCGGGAATATCCTAAGCGAGCAGTACTTC CASSLARVGNILSEQYF
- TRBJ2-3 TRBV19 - TGTGCCAGTAGTGGTTCCGCAGCGCTTGGTGAGGGTACGCAGTATTTT CASSGSAALGEGTQYF
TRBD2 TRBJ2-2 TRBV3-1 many TGTGCCAGCAGCTCACGACTAGCGGGGGGGCCTGGGGAGCTGTTTTTT CASSSRLAGGPGELFF
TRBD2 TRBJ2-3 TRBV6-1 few TGTGCCAGCAGGGAGCGGGAGGGCCGGGCCGATACGCAGTATTTT CASREREGRADTQYF
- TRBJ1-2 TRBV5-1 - TGCGCCAGCAGCCCAGCCACTAACTATGGCTACACCTTC CASSPATNYGYTF
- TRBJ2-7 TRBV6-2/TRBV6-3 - TGTGACACCAGTCAGAAGGGGGGCGAGCAGTACTTC CDTSQKGGEQYF
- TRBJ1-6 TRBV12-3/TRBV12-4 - TGTGCCAGCAGTTTTAATAGCGGTTCACCCCTCCACTTT CASSFNSGSPLHF
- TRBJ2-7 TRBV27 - TGTGCCAGCAGCCGATTTTCGTTCTACGAGCAGTACTTC CASSRFSFYEQYF
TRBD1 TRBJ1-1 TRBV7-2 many TGTGCCAGCAGCTCTTCAGGGGGGAACACTGAAGCTTTCTTT CASSSSGGNTEAFF
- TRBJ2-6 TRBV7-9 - TGTGCCAGCAGCGCCGCTGGGGCCAACGTCCTGACTTTC CASSAAGANVLTF
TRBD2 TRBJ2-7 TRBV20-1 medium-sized TGCAGTGCTAGTAGCTCAGCGGGAGCCTACGAGCAGTACTTC CSASSSAGAYEQYF
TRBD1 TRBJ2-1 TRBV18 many TGTGCCAGCTCCCCAGGGGACAGGGAATACAATGAGCAGTTCTTC CASSPGDREYNEQFF
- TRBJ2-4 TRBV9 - TGTGCCAGCAGCGCCCATGAGATCAAAAACATTCAGTACTTC CASSAHEIKNIQYF
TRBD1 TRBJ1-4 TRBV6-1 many TGTGCCAGCCGGACAGGGGTGAATGAAAAACTGTTTTTT CASRTGVNEKLFF
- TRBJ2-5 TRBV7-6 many TGTGCCAGCAGCTTAGGGGGCTATCAAGAGACCCAGTACTTC CASSLGGYQETQYF
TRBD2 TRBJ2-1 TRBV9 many TGTGCCAGCAGCGGGATAGCGGGAGGGCCTAATGAGCAGTTCTTC CASSGIAGGPNEQFF
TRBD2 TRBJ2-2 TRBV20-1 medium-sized TGCAGTGCTACACTCGGGGGGGACCCGAACACCGGGGAGCTGTTTTTT CSATLGGDPNTGELFF
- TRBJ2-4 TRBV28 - TGTGCCAGCAGTTTACGGGAGACGGCCAAAAACATTCAGTACTTC CASSLRETAKNIQYF
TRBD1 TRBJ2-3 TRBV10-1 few TGCACCAGCAGTGAGCCCGACAGGGAGGATACGCAGTATTTT CTSSEPDREDTQYF
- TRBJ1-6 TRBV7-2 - TGTGCCAGCAGCAAATCAGGCGGCCTCGGGGCACCCCTCCACTTT CASSKSGGLGAPLHF
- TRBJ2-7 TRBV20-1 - TGCAGTGCTAGAGTCGGTAGGGACATATCAGACGAGCAGTACTTC CSARVGRDISDEQYF
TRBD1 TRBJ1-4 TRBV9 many TGTGCCAGCAGCGCCTCACAGGGGGCGAAGGAAAAACTGTTTTTT CASSASQGAKEKLFF
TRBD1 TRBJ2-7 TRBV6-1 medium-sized TGTGCCAGCAGTACAGGGGAGACTAACGAGCAGTACTTC CASSTGETNEQYF
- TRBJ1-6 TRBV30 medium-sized TGTGCCTGGACCGGGACACGGGATTCACCCCTCCACTTT CAWTGTRDSPLHF